This T cell receptor beta chain was documented in a study of T cell clonotyping in hematopoietic cell transplantation. V was shortened by 2 bases and J by 4 bases, with 8 bases between the two germline ends. CDR1 is MNHNY, CDR2 SVGAGI, per germline (reference sequence). The CDR3 covers 13 residues. Assay used: immunoSEQ multiplex PCR; TCRdb lists only in-frame clones, some missing. The table lists more than 10,000 clones, 75% to 95% of them singletons. Sequencing used peripheral blood mononuclear cells. This clonotype was obtained from a man under 40 in good health. Some clones in this sample may be carry-over from other donors' samples. The chain is built from TRBV6-6 and TRBJ1-1; D remains ambiguous. CDR3 residues: CASSYEGGTEAFF. The CDR3, as DNA: TGTGCCAGCAGTTACGAGGGCGGCACTGAAGCTTTCTTT.